The rows below give T cell receptor beta chains drawn from one sample of a study of cytomegalovirus exposure and HLA in healthy donors. TCRdb's copy holds only in-frame clones and misses some; the assay was immunoSEQ multiplex PCR. The data hold 110,000 to 150,000 clones, with approximately 80% observed a single time. Sample: PBMCs. The source is a man between 40 and 49 years old in good health and CMV-seropositive. Each CDR3 is given with its conserved first and last residue. The D gene is left open where the match is weak. Rows give clone size only sometimes, using once, few, many, or a class for an expanded clone.

j_call | v_call | d_call | clone_size | cdr3_aa | cdr3_nt
TRBJ1-2 | TRBV6-5 | TRBD1 | . | CASSSSRDRGYGYTF | TGTGCCAGCAGTTCGTCCCGGGACAGGGGCTATGGCTACACCTTC
TRBJ2-1 | TRBV4-3 | TRBD2 | . | CASSQDLAGGGYGPYNEQFF | TGCGCCAGCAGCCAAGATCTCGCGGGGGGTGGATACGGGCCCTACAATGAGCAGTTCTTC
TRBJ2-7 | TRBV7-6 | . | . | CASSSRGADEQYF | TGTGCCAGCAGTTCCAGGGGGGCCGACGAGCAGTACTTC
TRBJ1-1 | TRBV5-4 | TRBD1 | . | CASSYRDRNTEAFF | TGTGCCAGCAGCTACCGGGACAGGAACACTGAAGCTTTCTTT
TRBJ2-3 | TRBV7-6 | TRBD2 | . | CASSPTAGETDTQYF | TGTGCCAGCAGCCCCACAGCGGGGGAAACAGATACGCAGTATTTT
TRBJ2-1 | TRBV11-3 | TRBD2 | . | CASSPTSGGAYNEQFF | TGTGCCAGCAGCCCGACTAGCGGGGGGGCTTACAATGAGCAGTTCTTC
TRBJ2-1 | TRBV7-9 | TRBD2 | . | CASSPPTTSRTSGRPEQFF | TGTGCCAGCAGTCCCCCAACTACAAGCCGGACTAGCGGGAGGCCTGAGCAGTTCTTC
TRBJ2-7 | TRBV6-1 | TRBD1 | once | CASSGDRVSYEQYF | TGTGCCAGCAGTGGGGACAGGGTATCCTACGAGCAGTACTTC
TRBJ1-1 | TRBV19 | TRBD1 | . | CASSHSGQGENTEAFF | TGTGCCAGTAGCCACTCAGGACAGGGAGAGAACACTGAAGCTTTCTTT
TRBJ1-1 | TRBV7-9 | . | . | CASSFVGGLGAFF | TGTGCCAGCAGCTTCGTGGGGGGTCTGGGAGCTTTCTTT
TRBJ1-1 | TRBV5-5 | . | . | CASSLFLNTEAFF | TGTGCCAGCAGCTTATTCTTGAACACTGAAGCTTTCTTT
TRBJ2-1 | TRBV10-3 | . | . | CAISGRDNEQFF | TGTGCCATCAGTGGCAGGGACAATGAGCAGTTCTTC
TRBJ1-1 | TRBV29-1 | . | . | CSAMRRPNTEAFF | TGCAGCGCTATGAGGAGACCGAACACTGAAGCTTTCTTT
TRBJ2-3 | TRBV19 | TRBD2 | . | CASSRRGASGSTSTDMQYF | TGTGCCAGTAGTAGGAGGGGGGCTAGCGGGTCTACTAGCACAGATATGCAGTATTTT
TRBJ1-2 | TRBV11-2 | TRBD1 | . | CASSLRDRGKVLDGYTF | TGTGCCAGCAGCCTCCGGGACAGGGGGAAAGTCTTGGATGGCTACACCTTC
TRBJ2-7 | TRBV4-1 | . | . | CASSQGSQATYEQYF | TGCGCCAGCAGCCAAGGATCCCAGGCCACCTACGAGCAGTACTTC
TRBJ1-4 | TRBV10-3 | TRBD1 | . | CAISGQGNEKLFF | TGTGCCATCAGCGGACAGGGGAATGAAAAACTGTTTTTT
TRBJ2-2 | TRBV7-2 | TRBD2 | . | CASSLGQAGITGELFF | TGTGCCAGCAGCTTAGGTCAAGCGGGGATCACCGGGGAGCTGTTTTTT
TRBJ1-2 | TRBV4-1 | . | . | CASRDRTIGYTF | TGCGCCAGCAGAGACAGAACTATTGGCTACACCTTC
TRBJ1-4 | TRBV4-1 | TRBD1 | . | CASSQLPGQKSATNEKLFF | TGCGCCAGCAGCCAATTACCGGGACAGAAGTCTGCAACTAATGAAAAACTGTTTTTT
TRBJ1-2 | TRBV7-8 | . | . | CASSAPIPGHPQTF | TGTGCCAGCAGCGCGCCAATACCGGGACACCCCCAGACCTTC
TRBJ1-4 | TRBV30 | . | . | CAWSRGINEKLFF | TGTGCCTGGAGCAGGGGTATTAATGAAAAACTGTTTTTT
TRBJ2-1 | TRBV7-3 | TRBD2 | . | CASSVSSGGYNEQFF | TGTGCCAGCAGCGTATCTAGCGGGGGCTACAATGAGCAGTTCTTC
TRBJ2-1 | TRBV5-1 | TRBD1 | few | CASSQGQGDYNEQFF | TGCGCCAGCAGCCAAGGACAGGGGGATTACAATGAGCAGTTCTTC
TRBJ2-7 | TRBV6-5 | . | . | CASSSRLSDEQYF | TGTGCCAGCAGTTCCCGACTATCGGACGAGCAGTACTTC
TRBJ2-7 | TRBV2 | TRBD2 | . | CASKTGLAGYEQYF | TGTGCCAGCAAGACGGGACTAGCGGGTTACGAGCAGTACTTC
TRBJ1-5 | TRBV5-8 | TRBD1 | . | CASLDRAYGPQHF | TGTGCCAGTCTTGACAGGGCCTATGGGCCCCAGCATTTT
TRBJ2-2 | TRBV5-1 | . | . | CASRWIPGNTGELFF | TGCGCCAGCAGATGGATTCCAGGGAACACCGGGGAGCTGTTTTTT
TRBJ2-7 | TRBV5-4 | . | . | CASSLDSTYEQYF | TGTGCCAGCAGCTTGGACAGTACCTACGAGCAGTACTTC
TRBJ1-3 | TRBV18 | . | . | CASSRGPGSSGNTIYF | TGTGCCAGCTCACGTGGCCCCGGGTCATCTGGAAACACCATATATTTT
TRBJ1-2 | TRBV6-5 | TRBD1 | . | CASRRLDRVDYGYTF | TGTGCCAGCAGGCGTCTCGACAGGGTCGACTATGGCTACACCTTC
TRBJ2-1 | TRBV7-3 | . | . | CASSLDRNEQFF | TGTGCCAGCAGCTTAGACAGGAATGAGCAGTTCTTC
TRBJ2-7 | TRBV27 | . | . | CASSLQRHRSSYEQYF | TGTGCCAGCAGTTTACAGAGACACCGATCCTCCTACGAGCAGTACTTC
TRBJ1-1 | TRBV7-9 | . | . | CSSSPGHLKDTEAFF | TGTTCCAGCAGCCCGGGACATTTGAAGGACACTGAAGCTTTCTTT
TRBJ2-5 | TRBV2 | . | . | CASRDTRTGQETQYF | TGTGCCAGCAGGGACACGCGGACGGGTCAAGAGACCCAGTACTTC
TRBJ2-3 | TRBV19 | . | . | CASGLNWNTDTQYF | TGTGCCTCCGGACTAAATTGGAACACAGATACGCAGTATTTT